This entry features one T cell receptor (beta chain) sequence. Germline CDR1 reads MNHEY; CDR2 reads SVGAGI. Trimming cost V 0 bases and J 9 bases, with 3 bases left between them. The CDR3 loop spans 11 amino acids. This entry comes from a study of blood T cell repertoires in COVID-19. Only in-frame clones appear in the TCRdb table, and some are missing; sequencing was by immunoSEQ multiplex PCR. The sample gives more than 200,000 clones, approximately 86% of which show up once; about 1.6% is in the top ten. This sequence was found in a woman between 50 and 59 years old who had recovered from COVID-19. The sequenced sample was PBMCs or T cells enriched from blood (not recorded which). The chain links TRBV6-5 to TRBJ2-1; D call uncertain. The CDR3 DNA reads TGTGCCAGCAGTTACTCGGCTGAGCAGTTCTTC. Encoded protein: CASSYSAEQFF.